Listed below are T cell receptor beta chains from one sample, sequenced in a study of T cell responses to AZD1222 COVID-19 vaccine. The table came from immunoSEQ multiplex PCR; TCRdb's copy has only in-frame clones and leaves some out. The profile shows 150,000 or so clones, roughly nine tenths of them singletons. The sample here was peripheral blood, taken 28 days after the second AZD1222 dose. Receptor source: an adult who received the AZD1222 COVID-19 vaccine. The CDR3 runs from the conserved cysteine through the conserved F or W. A D gene is named only where the DNA matches it firmly. Expanded clones get a size class; other rows say once, few or many, or leave the size out.

j_gene | abundance | d_gene | v_gene | CDR3nt | CDR3aa
TRBJ2-5 | . | . | TRBV28 | TGTGCCAGCAGTTTAGTGGGACGAGAAGAGACCCAGTACTTC | CASSLVGREETQYF
TRBJ2-3 | . | TRBD2 | TRBV5-1 | TGCGCCAGCAGCTTGACGCAAGCGGGATACACAGATACGCAGTATTTT | CASSLTQAGYTDTQYF
TRBJ2-3 | . | TRBD2 | TRBV30 | TGTGCCTGGAGTACGGGAGGGGCGCAGTATTTT | CAWSTGGAQYF
TRBJ1-2 | . | TRBD1 | TRBV10-3 | TGTGCCACGACAGGGGGCCCGGGGATCATTTATGGCTACACCTTC | CATTGGPGIIYGYTF
TRBJ2-1 | . | TRBD2 | TRBV5-1 | TGCGCCAGCAGCCTTAGGACTAGCGGGAGTTCGATCAATGAGCAGTTCTTC | CASSLRTSGSSINEQFF
TRBJ2-1 | few | TRBD2 | TRBV29-1 | TGCAGCGTTGAAGGGCTAACTAGCGGGGACTATGAGCAGTTCTTC | CSVEGLTSGDYEQFF
TRBJ2-1 | . | . | TRBV5-1 | TGCGCCAGCAGCTTGGACAGAGTGACAGGATACAATGAGCAGTTCTTC | CASSLDRVTGYNEQFF
TRBJ1-2 | . | TRBD1 | TRBV10-3 | TGTGCCATCAGCCAACAGGGGACCTATGGCTACACCTTC | CAISQQGTYGYTF
TRBJ2-2 | . | . | TRBV5-1 | TGCGCCAGCAGCTTGCAGACCAACACCGGGGAGCTGTTTTTT | CASSLQTNTGELFF
TRBJ1-4 | . | . | TRBV7-2 | TGTGCCAGCAGACGAGAGGCGGGTGGTGAAAAACTGTTTTTT | CASRREAGGEKLFF
TRBJ1-2 | . | . | TRBV6-5 | TGTGCCAGCAGTTACTCGACGGCGAACTATGGCTACACCTTC | CASSYSTANYGYTF
TRBJ1-2 | . | . | TRBV7-2 | TGTGCCGTACCCTGGTCGAGGGGGGATGGCTACACCTTC | CAVPWSRGDGYTF
TRBJ2-3 | once | . | TRBV19 | TGTGCCAGTAGTATTAGGCAACTTCAAGATACGCAGTATTTT | CASSIRQLQDTQYF
TRBJ2-1 | . | . | TRBV10-3 | TGTGCCATCATTACGGCCCGGAATGAGCAGTTCTTC | CAIITARNEQFF
TRBJ1-2 | . | . | TRBV30 | TGTGCCTGGAGTCCCTTAGGACTCGACTATGGCTACACCTTC | CAWSPLGLDYGYTF
TRBJ1-5 | . | . | TRBV6-1 | TGTGCCAGCAGTGAAGTCTTGGGTGGCAATCAGCCCCAGCATTTT | CASSEVLGGNQPQHF
TRBJ2-7 | . | . | TRBV27 | TGTGCCAGCAGTCGCTCATGGGACACGGACGAGCAGTACTTC | CASSRSWDTDEQYF
TRBJ2-7 | . | . | TRBV7-2 | TGTGCCAGCAGCTTGCGGGGCAGCAGCTCCTACGAGCAGTACTTC | CASSLRGSSSYEQYF
TRBJ1-5 | . | . | TRBV5-6 | TGTGCCAGCAGCTTGGAGGGGACCAATCAGCCCCAGCATTTT | CASSLEGTNQPQHF
TRBJ2-2 | . | . | TRBV5-6 | TGTGCCAGCAGCTTGTTTGGGCTCTTGAACACCGGGGAGCTGTTTTTT | CASSLFGLLNTGELFF
TRBJ2-1 | . | . | TRBV3-1/TRBV3-2 | TGTGCCAGCAGCCAAGCTCTAGACCAATCCTACAATGAGCAGTTCTTC | CASSQALDQSYNEQFF
TRBJ2-3 | . | TRBD2 | TRBV10-3 | TGTGCCATCAATCCTAGCGGATCCACAGATACGCAGTATTTT | CAINPSGSTDTQYF
TRBJ2-3 | . | . | TRBV10-3 | TGTGCCATCAGTGAGTTGACTGCCACAGATACGCAGTATTTT | CAISELTATDTQYF
TRBJ1-3 | . | TRBD1 | TRBV18 | TGTGCCAGCTCGACCGGGACAGGGGGAAACACCATATATTTT | CASSTGTGGNTIYF
TRBJ1-4 | . | . | TRBV5-1 | TGCGCCAGCAGCTTGGTGGGAGGCGAAAAACTGTTTTTT | CASSLVGGEKLFF
TRBJ2-1 | . | . | TRBV5-4 | TGTGCCAGCAGCCGGTGGGTAGCGGAAGTCTTGGGGTTCTTC | CASSRWVAEVLGFF